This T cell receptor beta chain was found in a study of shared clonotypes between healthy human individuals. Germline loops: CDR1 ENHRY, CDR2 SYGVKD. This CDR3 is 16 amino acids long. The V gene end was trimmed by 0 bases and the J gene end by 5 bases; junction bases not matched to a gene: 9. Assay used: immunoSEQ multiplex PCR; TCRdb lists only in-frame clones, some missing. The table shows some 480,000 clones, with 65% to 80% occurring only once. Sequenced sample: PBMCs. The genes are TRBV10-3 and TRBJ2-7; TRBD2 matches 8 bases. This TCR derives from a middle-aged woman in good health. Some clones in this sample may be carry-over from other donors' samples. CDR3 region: CAISESVGGRFHEQYF. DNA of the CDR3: TGTGCCATCAGTGAGTCGGTAGGCGGGAGGTTCCACGAGCAGTACTTC.